This T cell receptor beta chain was recovered during a study of blood T cell repertoires in COVID-19. The repertoire was sequenced with immunoSEQ multiplex PCR; TCRdb's copy has only in-frame clones and lacks some. The repertoire includes 150,000 to 200,000 clones, roughly 77% of them detected once, and about a tenth sits in the top ten. The germline V gene encodes CDR1 MGHRA and CDR2 YSYEKL. Trimming pared 4 bases from V and 0 bases from J, leaving 10 bases between. CDR3 length: 14 amino acids. The chain links TRBV4-1 to TRBJ2-7; D not resolved. The source material was peripheral blood. This sequence originates from a human donor in a cohort sampled during active COVID-19. CDR3 residues: CASSPSGISYEQYF. The CDR3 DNA sequence: TGCGCCAGCAGCCCCTCAGGAATCTCCTACGAGCAGTACTTC.